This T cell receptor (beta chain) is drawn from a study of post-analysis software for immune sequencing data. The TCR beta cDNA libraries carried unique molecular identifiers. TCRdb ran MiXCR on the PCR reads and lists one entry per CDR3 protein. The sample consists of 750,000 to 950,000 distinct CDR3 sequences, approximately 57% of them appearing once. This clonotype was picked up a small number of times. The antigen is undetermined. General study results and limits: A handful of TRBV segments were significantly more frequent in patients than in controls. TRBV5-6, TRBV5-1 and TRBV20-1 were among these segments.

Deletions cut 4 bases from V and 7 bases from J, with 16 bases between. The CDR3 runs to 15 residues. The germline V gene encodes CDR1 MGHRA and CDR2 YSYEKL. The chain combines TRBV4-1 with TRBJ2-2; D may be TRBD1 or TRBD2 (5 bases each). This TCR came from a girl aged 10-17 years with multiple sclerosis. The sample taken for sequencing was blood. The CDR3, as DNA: TGCGCCAGCAGCCCCGAGGGACCGGTGGGCGGGGAGCTGTTTTTT. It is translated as CASSPEGPVGGELFF.